This T cell receptor beta chain derives from a study of CD8 T cells in ankylosing spondylitis. At least ten counts were recorded for this clonotype. Antigen specificity is unknown. The ends were cut back, 5 bases at V and 5 bases at J, with 24 bases in the middle. The germline gives CDR1 SNHLY, CDR2 FYNNEI. This CDR3 has 17 residues. Construction of TCR beta libraries was performed using quantitative 5'-RACE with molecular barcodes. TCRdb re-derived calls from the 5' RACE reads in MiXCR, one entry per CDR3 protein. This sample has about 39,000 distinct CDR3 sequences; 10% occur once, and the top ten carry about a sixth. Overall study findings and caveats: The study looked at matched synovial fluid samples from ankylosing spondylitis patients. Disease-linked clones were reported to be significantly enriched there.

The clonotype was recovered from a male donor with ankylosing spondylitis or in good health (not recorded which). J is TRBJ2-5 and V is TRBV2, with D possibly called TRBD1 or TRBD2 (5 bases each). Sequenced: blood, either unsorted or a sorted T cell fraction (not recorded which). CDR3 nucleotide sequence: TGTGCCAGCAGTCCACAGACTACTAGGGGAGTTTTCGAGACCCAGTACTTC. It translates to CASSPQTTRGVFETQYF. Drawing the rest from reference TRBV2 and TRBJ2-5, the complete variable domain is EPEVTQTPSHQVTQMGQEVILRCVPISNHLYFYWYRQILGQKVEFLVSFYNNEISEKSEIFDDQFSVERPDGSNFTLKIRSTKLEDSAMYFCASSPQTTRGVFETQYFGPGTRLLVL.